Described below is a single TCR beta chain sequence and its context. The CDR3 contains 13 residues. Germline V gives CDR1 MDHEN, CDR2 SYDVKM. The V gene lost 8 bases and the J gene lost 7 bases, with 15 bases spanning the gap. This sample is drawn from a study of beta chain features in type 1 diabetes. Since all of the isolated RNA was reverse transcribed, expressed TCRB transcripts were what got sequenced. Method: immunoSEQ multiplex PCR; TCRdb's copy keeps in-frame clones and lacks some. The data hold about 900,000 clones, with 15% to 20% observed a single time. The material sequenced was naive CD4+ T cells from blood. This TCR was sampled from a woman aged 18-35 years in good health. The genes are TRBV28 and TRBJ2-4; either TRBD1 or TRBD2 may supply D (7 bases each). The CDR3 nucleotides are TGTGCCAGCGCCCCAGGGGGGGGCAACATTCAGTACTTC. It encodes CASAPGGGNIQYF.